This T cell receptor beta chain was sequenced in a study of metastatic and nonmetastatic thyroid tumors. About the study: Where malignant and benign thyroid patients were concerned, repertoires were compared across blood and tumor or nodule tissue. Study observations and caveats: In blood and tumor, TCR beta diversity was reportedly significantly higher in malignant thyroid tumors than in benign nodules.

All patients were untreated before thyroid surgery. Germline lookup yields CDR1 SQVTM and CDR2 ANQGSEA. The CDR3 covers 13 residues. Trimming removed 4 bases from V and 14 bases from J, with 23 bases in between. This clone was seen a handful of times. The target antigen is unknown. One base away lies a much larger clone, so this may be a sequencing read error. In the original processing: A classifier for distant metastasis in papillary thyroid cancer was constructed using CDR3 differences observed across clinicopathological groups. TCRdb re-clonotyped the PCR reads via MiXCR. These V and J calls derive from TCRdb rather than the authors' analysis. This sample has about 5,800 clones, with around a third found just once.

This TCR was recovered from a male donor with papillary thyroid cancer or a benign thyroid nodule (not recorded which). Some clones in this sample may be carry-over from other donors' samples. Sequenced input: adjacent normal tissue. The rearrangement joins TRBV29-1 to TRBJ1-1; D is ambiguous. Here the CDR3 reads CSVASDPNAESFF. The CDR3 nucleotides are TGCAGCGTTGCGTCTGACCCGAACGCTGAATCCTTCTTT.